This is a list of T cell receptor beta chains from one sample in a study of blood T cell repertoires in COVID-19. Measured with immunoSEQ multiplex PCR; TCRdb has only the in-frame clones, and not every one. Of some 150,000 clones listed, around 85% were seen once; the top ten hold nearly 3%. The material sequenced was peripheral blood. Receptor source: a woman aged 40 to 50 with active or convalescent COVID-19. Both conserved end residues are trimmed from each CDR3. Each record gives: V gene, clone size, J gene, CDR3 protein. The listing skips clone size in some rows; elsewhere it reads once, few, many or a size class.

TRBV18	few	TRBJ1-5	ASSLPGQRDQPQH
TRBV28	NA	TRBJ1-4	ASSSNTQGAGATNEKLF
TRBV30	NA	TRBJ2-7	AWSEIRRASYEQY
TRBV10-1	once	TRBJ2-7	ASSVSGTGDYEQY
TRBV18	NA	TRBJ1-1	ASSLGQSLYTEAF
TRBV29-1	NA	TRBJ1-2	SVEDRQGNNYGYT
TRBV19	NA	TRBJ1-3	ASSEPGWSLGNTIY
TRBV7-2	NA	TRBJ2-4	ASSLLGTGGLAKNIQY
TRBV24-1	NA	TRBJ1-5	ATSLTVNQPQH
TRBV10-3	NA	TRBJ2-2	AISETSGVTGELF
TRBV28	NA	TRBJ1-2	ASTPTRSSNYGYT
TRBV6-2/TRBV6-3	few	TRBJ2-5	ASSYGLAETQY
TRBV19	NA	TRBJ2-3	AYSQLAGSPGTDTQY
TRBV9	NA	TRBJ2-2	ASSRVYTGELF
TRBV15	NA	TRBJ1-4	ATSRDGGGGDGKLF
TRBV28	NA	TRBJ2-5	ASSLAASGRAETQY
TRBV19	few	TRBJ1-6	ASSTGGVNSPLH
TRBV27	NA	TRBJ2-7	ASSPTPGGQDEQY
TRBV2	once	TRBJ1-4	ASSPTGSTNEKLF
TRBV30	NA	TRBJ1-1	AWSVGGFTEAF
TRBV6-4	NA	TRBJ2-1	ASSPAGSGGFMNEQF
TRBV10-1	NA	TRBJ2-1	ASSEGQGRPNEQF
TRBV28	NA	TRBJ1-3	ASSELHSGNTIY
TRBV18	once	TRBJ1-5	ASSPGRGNQPQH
TRBV19	NA	TRBJ2-2	ASSGTGDTGELF
TRBV7-2	NA	TRBJ1-1	ASSLNLGKGQNTEAF
TRBV19	NA	TRBJ2-1	ASSMGLAGGIDEQF
TRBV9	NA	TRBJ2-3	ASVKGPTGTDTQY
TRBV7-9	few	TRBJ2-1	ASSSPGLADNEQF
TRBV4-2	few	TRBJ2-3	ASSQEEGGRGTDTQY
TRBV6-5	NA	TRBJ2-5	ASSRIGQDQETQY
TRBV30	NA	TRBJ2-3	AWSRLGRGSTDTQY
TRBV4-3	NA	TRBJ2-4	ASSQEHRGLNIQY
TRBV15	NA	TRBJ2-3	ATSRGGGGGTDTQY
TRBV27	NA	TRBJ1-2	ASSLTQGYGYT
TRBV19	once	TRBJ1-1	ASSMRQNTEAF
TRBV19	NA	TRBJ2-7	ASMDRDSRYEQY
TRBV25-1	NA	TRBJ1-2	ASSERTGFGGYT
TRBV10-3	NA	TRBJ2-7	AISESPGQGAQSSYEQY
TRBV27	NA	TRBJ2-1	ASSWTSGGLWEQF
TRBV6-6	once	TRBJ1-4	ASSYSRRTVNEKLF
TRBV5-1	NA	TRBJ2-2	ASTELGPFAGELF
TRBV27	NA	TRBJ1-4	ASSLGQLGEKLF
TRBV24-1	NA	TRBJ1-2	ATSDLSPAGYPGYT
TRBV11-2	few	TRBJ1-6	ASSPGGDSPLH
TRBV19	NA	TRBJ2-1	ASIPTSGVHYYEQF